The next 17 T cell receptor beta chains were all read from a single sample in a study of T-cell reconstitution after alpha-beta-depleted transplantation in children. Using unique molecular identifiers, the investigators prepared the TCRbeta library. TCRdb re-called the PCR reads through MiXCR, storing one row per CDR3 protein. The profile covers around 190,000 distinct CDR3 sequences, with approximately 6.9% appearing a single time and approximately 5.7% taken by the ten largest. The material was PBMCs, obtained before TCRalphabeta/CD19-depleted stem cell transplant. The receptors come from a boy between 2 and 15 years old with acute lymphoblastic leukemia, due to receive a stem cell transplant.

The chain uses TRBV28 and TRBJ2-5; 11 nucleotides match TRBD2. V lost 10 bases to trimming and J lost 9 bases; unmatched junction nucleotides: 16. There are 15 residues in the CDR3. The V gene's germline CDR1 is MDHEN and CDR2 SYDVKM. The CDR3 sequence is CATQGLAGGLWAQYF. In DNA, the CDR3 is TGTGCCACCCAGGGTCTAGCGGGGGGTCTTTGGGCCCAGTACTTC.

This clonotype was picked up many times. The V gene is TRBV12-3 or TRBV12-4, the J gene TRBJ2-3; D may be TRBD2 (6 bases). The V and J ends lost 6 bases and 2 bases respectively, with 15 bases between them. This CDR3 contains 15 residues. For the CDR3, the DNA is TGTGCCAGCAGCTCCGCTAGCGACTACACAGATACGCAGTATTTT. Translation: CASSSASDYTDTQYF.

This clonotype was counted many times. The V and J genes are TRBV7-2 and TRBJ2-7; perhaps TRBD2 as D (6 bases). This CDR3 is built from 12 residues. V was shortened by 6 bases and J by 8 bases, with 14 bases between the two germline ends. CDR1 is SGHTA and CDR2 is FQGNSA in the germline V gene. CDR3 coding DNA: TGTGCCAGCAGTGGGACTCCTATCCAGCAGTACTTC. It yields the protein CASSGTPIQQYF. Based on the CDR3 plus reference TRBV7-2 and TRBJ2-7, the full variable domain is GAGVSQSPSNKVTEKGKDVELRCDPISGHTALYWYRQSLGQGLEFLIYFQGNSAPDKSGLPSDRFSAERTGGSVSTLTIQRTQQEDSAVYLCASSGTPIQQYFGPGTRLTVT.

This clonotype was seen at least ten times. V and J are TRBV5-1 and TRBJ2-1; 9 bases fit TRBD1. CDR3 size: 14 residues. J lost 4 bases, V lost 3 bases, and 2 bases had no gene match. Germline V gives CDR1 SGHRS, CDR2 YFSETQ. CDR3 residues: CASSWGQGYNEQFF. As DNA, the CDR3 is TGCGCCAGCAGCTGGGGACAGGGATACAATGAGCAGTTCTTC. The whole variable domain, filled in from reference TRBV5-1 and TRBJ2-1, reads KAGVTQTPRYLIKTRGQQVTLSCSPISGHRSVSWYQQTPGQGLQFLFEYFSETQRNKGNFPGRFSGRQFSNSRSEMNVSTLELGDSALYLCASSWGQGYNEQFFGPGTRLTVL.

This clonotype was observed at least ten times. This chain links TRBV28 with TRBJ1-5; tentative D call: TRBD1 (5 bases). The CDR3 has 13 amino acids. CDR1 and CDR2 (germline): MDHEN, SYDVKM. V was clipped by 6 bases and J by 9 bases, with 15 bases between them. The CDR3 bases are TGTGCCAGCAGGGGGACGGCCACCCGGCCCCAGCATTTT. This gives the protein CASRGTATRPQHF.

There are a few counts of this clonotype. An end of the junction does not agree with germline; a read error may underlie this. The chain has TRBV7-1 and TRBJ1-5; D remains unclear. TRBV7-1 is known as an ORF, though its function is uncertain. CDR3 length equals 12 residues. CDR3 amino acids: CASSTAWGPQHF. In nucleotides, the CDR3 is TGTGCCAGCAGCACAGCTTGGGGGCCCCAGCATTTT.

This clonotype was picked up many times. The V gene is TRBV28, the J gene TRBJ2-7, with 12 bases lining up with TRBD1. The J segment lost 3 bases and the V segment lost 1 base, leaving 10 bases of the junction unmatched. This CDR3 region has 18 residues. Germline V lookup: CDR1 MDHEN, CDR2 SYDVKM. CDR3 nucleotides: TGTGCCAGCAGTTTATACGGGGGGGGACAGGGGGCAATCTACGAGCAGTACTTC. Protein product: CASSLYGGGQGAIYEQYF.

There are a few counts of this clonotype. The chain carries TRBV18 and TRBJ1-1, with D uncertain. The length of the CDR3 is 13 residues. V was pared by 2 bases and J by 6 bases, with 10 bases between. Looked up from germline, CDR1 is KGHSH and CDR2 is LQKENI. For the CDR3, the DNA is TGTGCCAGCTCACCATTGGAACAGTCTGAAGCTTTCTTT. The encoded protein is CASSPLEQSEAFF.

In this sample, this clonotype turned up many times. The rearrangement links TRBV12-3 or TRBV12-4 to TRBJ2-3; D unclear. The CDR3 consists of 12 residues. The germline V and J ends were trimmed by 8 bases and 4 bases, with 10 bases remaining between them. The CDR3 spells CASRIFPDTQYF. For the CDR3, the DNA is TGTGCCAGCCGGATTTTTCCAGATACGCAGTATTTT.

There are many counts of this clonotype. The chain has TRBV6-1 and TRBJ1-1, with D uncertain. The V end was cut by 7 bases, the J end by 4 bases, with 7 bases between. Germline CDR1 is MNHNS and CDR2 is SASEGT. This CDR3 is built from 11 residues. The CDR3 nucleotides are TGTGCCAGCACGATGGGCACTGAAGCTTTCTTT. The encoded protein is CASTMGTEAFF.

This clonotype was recorded at least ten times. This rearrangement joins TRBV5-1 to TRBJ2-7, with TRBD2 as a possible D gene (6 bases). Trimming removed 2 bases from V and 0 bases from J, with 12 bases in between. CDR1 and CDR2 (germline): SGHRS, YFSETQ. The length of the CDR3 is 15 residues. In DNA, the CDR3 is TGCGCCAGCAGCTTCGTCGTCGGGAGCTCCTACGAGCAGTACTTC. This sequence encodes CASSFVVGSSYEQYF. Complete variable domain (other parts from reference TRBV5-1 and TRBJ2-7): KAGVTQTPRYLIKTRGQQVTLSCSPISGHRSVSWYQQTPGQGLQFLFEYFSETQRNKGNFPGRFSGRQFSNSRSEMNVSTLELGDSALYLCASSFVVGSSYEQYFGPGTRLTVT.

A remark on this clonotype: Just one base apart from a much larger clone, this may be a read error. Since no conserved phenylalanine or tryptophan closes the CDR3, a read error is the likely cause. The V and J genes are TRBV7-2 and TRBJ2-5; D is perhaps TRBD2 (5 bases). The CDR3 contains 16 residues. Germline CDR1 SGHTA, CDR2 FQGNSA. The ends were cut back, 1 base at V and 3 bases at J, with 15 bases in the middle. CDR3 residues: CASSLDFRGFKETQYL. CDR3 DNA: TGTGCCAGCAGCTTAGATTTTCGCGGGTTTAAAGAGACCCAGTACCTC.

This chain joins TRBV7-8 and TRBJ2-1, with D perhaps matching TRBD1 or TRBD2 (5 bases each). V gave up 4 bases and J gave up 0 bases, with 16 bases separating them. The germline V gene has CDR1 SGHVS and CDR2 FQNEAQ. The CDR3 runs to 17 residues. CDR3 in DNA: TGTGCCAGCAGCTGGGTCGGGGCGAGAAGCTCCTACAATGAGCAGTTCTTC. It codes for CASSWVGARSSYNEQFF.

This clonotype was found many times. Here the CDR3 reads CASSMGGGRDEQFF. DNA of the CDR3: TGCGCCAGCAGTATGGGGGGGGGCCGCGATGAGCAGTTCTTC. The chain is built from TRBV10-2 and TRBJ2-1; weak D call: TRBD2 (7 bases). Germline V gene data show CDR1 as WSHSY and CDR2 as SAAADI. The CDR3 covers 14 residues. Trimming cost V 5 bases and J 8 bases, with 16 bases left between them.

This clonotype was counted ten times or more. This chain links TRBV29-1 with TRBJ1-1; TRBD1 might be the D (5 bases). V was cut by 6 bases and J by 3 bases, with 17 bases left in between. This CDR3 has 14 residues. CDR1 is SQVTM, CDR2 ANQGSEA, per germline. CDR3 bases: TGCAGCGTCCCTGGGGGGTTGGCGGACACTGAAGCTTTCTTT. This encodes CSVPGGLADTEAFF.

This clonotype was found a few times. This sequence joins TRBV20-1 and TRBJ1-2, with 7 nucleotides matching TRBD1. This CDR3 contains 13 residues. The germline V gene encodes CDR1 DFQATT and CDR2 SNEGSKA (reference sequence). Trimming at V came to 6 bases and at J to 8 bases, leaving 12 bases not matched to a gene. CDR3 nucleotide sequence: TGCAGTGCCGCAGACAGGGAGTCAAGGGGCTACACCTTC. Translation gives CSAADRESRGYTF.

This clonotype was detected ten times or more. This chain joins TRBV28 and TRBJ2-7; no clear D gene. Germline lookup yields CDR1 MDHEN and CDR2 SYDVKM. Deletions cut 4 bases from V and 9 bases from J, with 22 bases between. This CDR3 region has 15 residues. This chain's CDR3 is CASSSPGGAWLGQYF. CDR3 DNA: TGTGCCAGCAGTTCACCAGGCGGCGCCTGGCTCGGGCAGTACTTC.